Below, 10 T cell receptor beta chains from the same sample are listed, as sequenced in a study of Ad26.COV2.S vaccination and SARS-CoV-2 variants. Clones were read by immunoSEQ multiplex PCR, and TCRdb kept only the in-frame ones, dropping some. Among roughly 240,000 clones listed, 88% were seen once. The sample's treatment: roughly 18 received Ad26.COV2.S at low or high dose, single or two shots; about 5 received placebo; per-sample allocation not given. Specimens were obtained on day 63 following the first vaccine or placebo injection. The sample in question was peripheral blood, obtained in a trial of Ad26.COV2.S vaccine versus placebo. These receptors all come from a person between 18 and 65 years old who received the Ad26.COV2.S COVID-19 vaccine or a placebo.

This chain joins TRBV30 and TRBJ1-3; TRBD1 might be the D (5 bases). CDR1 is GTSNPN, CDR2 SVGIG, per germline (reference sequence). The CDR3 has 15 residues. Trimming cost V 0 bases and J 3 bases, with 12 bases left between them. The CDR3 nucleotides are TGTGCCTGGAGTGTACAAGCAGGGATTGGAAACACCATATATTTT. Amino acids: CAWSVQAGIGNTIYF.

The chain joins TRBV20-1 to TRBJ1-1; D unclear. The CDR3 is made up of 13 amino acids. Trimming shortened V by 3 bases and J by 1 base, and 9 bases separated the two germline ends. Germline loops: CDR1 DFQATT, CDR2 SNEGSKA (reference sequence). CDR3 sequence reads: CSASGPENTEAFF. For the CDR3, the DNA is TGCAGTGCTAGTGGGCCCGAGAACACTGAAGCTTTCTTT.

The J gene is TRBJ2-6, the V gene TRBV25-1; D is unclear. V lost 0 bases and J 4 bases, leaving 10 bases between the germline ends. The length of the CDR3 is 16 residues. CDR1 and CDR2 (germline): MGHDK, SYGVNS. CDR3 in amino acids: CASSEYQESGANVLTF. CDR3 nucleotides: TGTGCCAGCAGTGAATATCAGGAGTCCGGGGCCAACGTCCTGACTTTC.

This chain joins TRBV6-2 or TRBV6-3 and TRBJ2-7; D is uncertain. The germline V gene has CDR1 MNHEY and CDR2 SVGEGT. V lost 2 bases to trimming and J lost 0 bases, with 14 bases between them. The CDR3 loop spans 16 amino acids. CDR3: CASSYRTLFVSYEQYF. The CDR3 DNA is TGTGCCAGCAGTTACCGGACCCTTTTTGTCTCCTACGAGCAGTACTTC.

The rearrangement joins TRBV28 to TRBJ2-1; D tentatively fits TRBD1 or TRBD2 (5 bases each). In germline, CDR1 is MDHEN, CDR2 SYDVKM. Trimming pared 4 bases from V and 15 bases from J, leaving 22 bases between. This CDR3 region has 14 residues. The CDR3 here is CASSSLFRGAPRFF. In DNA, the CDR3 is TGTGCCAGCAGTTCCCTGTTTAGAGGGGCCCCCCGGTTCTTC.

This chain uses TRBV18 with TRBJ1-4, with 8 positions matching TRBD1. Trimming at V came to 3 bases and at J to 2 bases, leaving 2 bases not matched to a gene. Germline V CDR1 and CDR2: KGHSH, LQKENI. The CDR3 length is 15 residues. The CDR3 spells CASSPWTGTNEKLFF. The CDR3 region has the DNA TGTGCCAGCTCACCTTGGACAGGGACTAATGAAAAACTGTTTTTT.

The chain is built from TRBV27 and TRBJ2-2, with 9 bases lining up with TRBD2. V lost 10 bases and J lost 5; bases outside the gene matches: 11. The germline gives CDR1 MNHEY, CDR2 SMNVEV (reference sequence). The CDR3 has 15 amino acids. The CDR3 spells CATGGGAFVTGELFF. Here the CDR3 DNA reads TGTGCCACCGGCGGGGGGGCCTTTGTGACCGGGGAGCTGTTTTTT.

V and J are TRBV6-2 or TRBV6-3 and TRBJ2-5, with 15 positions matching TRBD2. CDR3 length: 17 amino acids. CDR1 MNHEY and CDR2 SVGEGT come from the germline V gene. V lost 5 bases and J lost 5; bases outside the gene matches: 9. Here the CDR3 DNA reads TGTGCCAGCAGTCCCGGACTAGCGGGGGGGCGCACGGAGACCCAGTACTTC. Translation: CASSPGLAGGRTETQYF.

The chain employs TRBV4-3 and TRBJ2-2, with TRBD2 identical over 7 bases. The CDR3 runs 16 residues. V was clipped by 1 base and J by 6 bases; unmatched bases: 8. The germline V gene encodes CDR1 LGHNA and CDR2 YSLEER. CDR3 region: CASSQVSGALAGELFF. CDR3 sequence (DNA): TGCGCCAGCAGCCAAGTCAGCGGGGCACTGGCCGGGGAGCTGTTTTTT.

The chain couples TRBV4-2 to TRBJ2-3; D remains ambiguous. Germline V CDR1 and CDR2: LGHNA, YNFKEQ. The length of the CDR3 is 13 residues. With 1 base removed from V and 6 bases from J, the gap between germline ends came to 8 bases. The CDR3 protein is CASSQGLGDTQYF. In nucleotides, the CDR3 is TGTGCCAGCAGCCAAGGCCTAGGCGATACGCAGTATTTT.